This TCR beta chain was identified during a study of cytomegalovirus exposure and HLA in healthy donors. Broader study findings: The classifier was said to identify cytomegalovirus status with high specificity and sensitivity. A few chains tied to CMV proved CMV antigen-specific in vitro.

The protocol was immunoSEQ multiplex PCR, while the TCRdb copy is restricted to in-frame clones and leaves out a portion. The table lists over 150,000 clones, about 90% of them singletons. On this clone itself: Its antigen is unidentified.

The CDR3 is made up of 15 amino acids. Germline trimming cut 0 bases from V and 3 bases from J; bases unmatched to any gene: 2. Germline-derived CDR1 and CDR2 are SGHRS and YFSETQ. Sequencing input: PBMCs. This TCR derives from a woman aged 18-29 years in good health and CMV-seropositive. The chain couples TRBV5-1 to TRBJ2-7; 11 nucleotides match TRBD2. As DNA, the CDR3 is TGCGCCAGCAGCTTGGTAGCGGGAGGGTACTACGAGCAGTACTTC. Protein product: CASSLVAGGYYEQYF.